The source of this T cell receptor (beta chain) is a study of T cell repertoires in cytomegalovirus infection. In this sample, this clonotype turned up a few times. Its target is unknown. The study's findings and limits: Dominating the ex vivo response were HLA-C-restricted CMV-specific TCR beta clonotypes. Using cumulative public TCR beta family frequency, the authors identified those who carried CMV together with the relevant HLA.

The CDR3 has 14 residues. The germline V and J ends were trimmed by 4 bases and 1 base, with 11 bases remaining between them. Germline assignment: CDR1 DFQATT and CDR2 SNEGSKA (reference sequence). Each CDR3 protein gets one entry after TCRdb re-called the reads with MiXCR. The data hold around 270,000 distinct CDR3 sequences, with roughly 10% observed a single time. Sequencing was performed on PBMCs. The chain couples TRBV20-1 to TRBJ1-3; a weak D match, TRBD1 (6 bases). This TCR was recovered from a human donor in good health (CMV status not recorded). Some clones in this sample may be carry-over from other donors' samples. CDR3 in DNA: TGCAGTGCTAACAGCAGGGGTTCTGGAAACACCATATATTTT. It encodes CSANSRGSGNTIYF.